The 14 T cell receptor beta chains listed next were all sequenced from one sample in a study of T cell repertoires in cytomegalovirus infection. Antigens of these TCRs are unknown. Via MiXCR, TCRdb re-called the reads, giving one row per CDR3 protein. The table records 750,000 to 950,000 distinct CDR3 sequences, 25% to 35% of them present only once. Sample: cultured CD8+ T cells from PBMCs, taken from culture after CMV antigen stimulation. These TCRs come from a human donor in good health (CMV status not recorded). Some clones in this sample may be carry-over from other donors' samples.

This clonotype has at least ten counts. V gene TRBV7-6 combines with J gene TRBJ2-3; TRBD2 matches 9 bases. The germline V gene encodes CDR1 SGHVS and CDR2 FNYEAQ. With V trimmed by 6 bases and J by 0 bases, 4 bases remained unmatched. There are 15 residues in the CDR3. CDR3 coding DNA: TGTGCCAGCAGTTTACTAGCGGGCAGCACAGATACGCAGTATTTT. It specifies CASSLLAGSTDTQYF.

There are a few counts of this clonotype. This chain connects TRBV3-1 to TRBJ2-5; D might be TRBD2 (7 bases). The CDR3 sequence is 17 residues long. Germline V gene lookup returns CDR1 LGHDT and CDR2 YNNKEL (reference sequence). Trimming stripped 0 bases from V and 5 bases from J, with 19 bases between. CDR3 bases: TGTGCCAGCAGCCAAGAAGGGATGGGGGGGGCCTTGGAGACCCAGTACTTC. It encodes CASSQEGMGGALETQYF.

The chain carries TRBV6-2 or TRBV6-3 and TRBJ2-1; D gene uncertain. Germline loops: CDR1 MNHEY, CDR2 SVGEGT. The CDR3 runs 15 residues. With 3 bases removed from V and 0 bases from J, the gap between germline ends came to 9 bases. The CDR3 loop is CASSYKESSYNEQFF. As DNA, the CDR3 is TGTGCCAGCAGTTATAAGGAGAGCTCCTACAATGAGCAGTTCTTC.

This clonotype has only a few counts. The V and J genes are TRBV7-9 and TRBJ1-2, with D uncertain. The CDR3 runs 15 residues. V was trimmed by 1 base and J by 0 bases, leaving 9 bases between them. CDR1 is SEHNR and CDR2 is FQNEAQ in the germline V gene (reference sequence). Here the CDR3 reads CASSLGYQANYGYTF. CDR3 nucleotide sequence: TGTGCCAGCAGCTTAGGTTACCAAGCTAACTATGGCTACACCTTC. Supplemented by reference TRBV7-9 and TRBJ1-2, the full variable domain reads DTGVSQNPRHKITKRGQNVTFRCDPISEHNRLYWYRQTLGQGPEFLTYFQNEAQLEKSRLLSDRFSAERPKGSFSTLEIQRTEQGDSAMYLCASSLGYQANYGYTFGSGTRLTVV.

The V and J genes are TRBV6-2 or TRBV6-3 and TRBJ2-5, with 9 nucleotides matching TRBD1. This CDR3 contains 16 residues. Per the germline V gene, CDR1 is MNHEY and CDR2 is SVGEGT. The J segment lost 1 base and the V segment lost 5 bases, leaving 8 bases of the junction unmatched. The CDR3 spells CASSPRTGAIQETQYF. In nucleotides, the CDR3 is TGTGCCAGCAGTCCAAGGACAGGGGCCATCCAAGAGACCCAGTACTTC.

This chain connects TRBV2 to TRBJ2-1, with a possible D match to TRBD1 (6 bases). Trimming took 7 bases from V and 9 from J, leaving 22 bases between them. The germline V gene has CDR1 SNHLY and CDR2 FYNNEI. The CDR3 is 15 amino acids. The CDR3 DNA sequence: TGTGCCAGCAAATCCCTCCGGGATCCACAGGGTGAGCAGTTCTTC. Its protein is CASKSLRDPQGEQFF.

This clonotype was detected only a few times. The chain's CDR3 is CASSLDKNEQYV. As DNA, the CDR3 is TGTGCCAGCAGCTTAGACAAGAACGAGCAGTACGTC. The rearrangement joins TRBV7-2 to TRBJ2-7; D is undetermined. V shed 1 base and J shed 5 bases, with 6 bases lying between them. Germline V gives CDR1 SGHTA, CDR2 FQGNSA. CDR3 size: 12 residues.

The chain carries TRBV19 and TRBJ2-5; D might be TRBD1 (8 bases). The CDR3 has 17 amino acids. Germline V gene sequence: CDR1 LNHDA, CDR2 SQIVND (reference sequence). V was pared by 3 bases and J by 5 bases, with 22 bases between. DNA of the CDR3: TGTGCCAGTAGTATTTCCCCCGACAGGGGCGGGAGCGAGACCCAGTACTTC. This sequence encodes CASSISPDRGGSETQYF. Full variable domain (rest looked up from reference TRBV19 and TRBJ2-5): DGGITQSPKYLFRKEGQNVTLSCEQNLNHDAMYWYRQDPGQGLRLIYYSQIVNDFQKGDIAEGYSVSREKKESFPLTVTSAQKNPTAFYLCASSISPDRGGSETQYFGPGTRLLVL.

The chain links TRBV27 to TRBJ1-1; no clear D. Germline V gene sequence: CDR1 MNHEY, CDR2 SMNVEV (reference sequence). V was clipped by 7 bases and J by 8 bases, with 11 bases between them. The CDR3 is 11 amino acids. This CDR3 is CASIVRGEAFF. Here the CDR3 DNA reads TGTGCCAGCATCGTTCGGGGAGAAGCTTTCTTT.

The sample holds a few counts of this clonotype. V is TRBV27 and J is TRBJ2-7; perhaps TRBD2 as D (5 bases). The CDR3 consists of 12 residues. The V gene's germline CDR1 is MNHEY and CDR2 SMNVEV (reference sequence). V was clipped by 11 bases and J by 1 base, with 12 bases between them. The CDR3 nucleotides read TGTGCCGTCGGTCGGGGATCCTACGAGCAGTACTTC. It specifies CAVGRGSYEQYF.

The chain links TRBV4-1 to TRBJ2-6; D not certain. CDR3 length: 16 amino acids. The germline V gene has CDR1 MGHRA and CDR2 YSYEKL. Trimming removed 1 base at V and 0 bases at J, with 7 bases between. CDR3 in DNA: TGCGCCAGCAGCCAAGCTATGACCTCTGGGGCCAACGTCCTGACTTTC. It codes for CASSQAMTSGANVLTF.

The chain links TRBV6-1 to TRBJ1-5; the D gene is possibly TRBD1 (5 bases). Germline loops: CDR1 MNHNS, CDR2 SASEGT. This CDR3 spans 17 amino acids. The germline V and J ends were trimmed by 6 bases and 5 bases, with 23 bases remaining between them. Here the CDR3 reads CASRTPGGGKRDQPQHF. The CDR3 DNA reads TGTGCCAGCAGGACGCCGGGGGGGGGTAAAAGGGATCAGCCCCAGCATTTT.

The rearrangement uses TRBV2 and TRBJ2-5; 10 bases match TRBD2. V was clipped by 1 base and J by 3 bases; unmatched bases: 5. Germline values: CDR1 SNHLY, CDR2 FYNNEI. The CDR3 contains 16 residues. CDR3 protein: CASSEELAGDKETQYF. The CDR3 DNA sequence: TGTGCCAGCAGTGAAGAGCTAGCGGGGGACAAAGAGACCCAGTACTTC.

This clonotype was recorded many times. The chain is built from TRBV7-2 and TRBJ2-5; possibly TRBD1 for D (6 bases). This CDR3 spans 16 amino acids. Germline CDR1 and CDR2: SGHTA and FQGNSA. V lost 5 bases and J 4 bases, leaving 20 bases between the germline ends. The CDR3 DNA sequence: TGTGCCAGCAGCCCTGGACTTCTTTTAGGGGGAGAGACCCAGTACTTC. Amino acids: CASSPGLLLGGETQYF.